This is a list of T cell receptor beta chains from one sample in a study of blood T cell repertoires in COVID-19. The protocol was immunoSEQ multiplex PCR, while the TCRdb copy is restricted to in-frame clones and leaves out a portion. The table lists more than 95,000 clones, 81% of them singletons. Sequenced material: peripheral blood. Receptors were obtained from a man older than 75 with acute or convalescent COVID-19. CDR3s include the opening cysteine and the closing phenylalanine or tryptophan. Fields, in order: clone size, V gene, J gene, D gene, CDR3 protein, CDR3 DNA. A D gene is named only where the DNA matches it firmly. Where a row states a size, it is once, few, many or the class of an expanded clone; other rows omit it.

size: -; V: TRBV3-1/TRBV3-2; J: TRBJ1-5; D: -; CDR3: CASSQGSGHQPQHF; DNA: TGTGCCAGCAGCCAAGGGTCTGGGCATCAGCCCCAGCATTTT
size: -; V: TRBV29-1; J: TRBJ2-3; D: -; CDR3: CSAPSKVKRVTDTQYF; DNA: TGCAGCGCTCCCTCCAAAGTTAAGAGGGTCACAGATACGCAGTATTTT
size: -; V: TRBV2; J: TRBJ1-6; D: -; CDR3: CASRSSYNSPLHF; DNA: TGTGCCAGCAGGAGCTCCTATAATTCACCCCTCCACTTT
size: -; V: TRBV19; J: TRBJ2-3; D: -; CDR3: CASSPWTVNTDTQYF; DNA: TGTGCCAGTAGTCCTTGGACAGTGAACACAGATACGCAGTATTTT
size: -; V: TRBV5-1; J: TRBJ2-3; D: -; CDR3: CASSLSGTTDTQYF; DNA: TGCGCCAGCAGCTTGTCAGGGACTACAGATACGCAGTATTTT
size: -; V: TRBV29-1; J: TRBJ1-2; D: -; CDR3: CSAREGYGYTF; DNA: TGCAGCGCCCGGGAGGGCTATGGCTACACCTTC
size: -; V: TRBV6-1; J: TRBJ1-2; D: -; CDR3: CASSEAWGTGIRPEF; DNA: -
size: -; V: TRBV12-5; J: TRBJ1-2; D: TRBD1; CDR3: CASGSHSGTGGDYGYTF; DNA: TGTGCTAGTGGTTCTCACTCCGGGACAGGGGGCGACTATGGCTACACCTTC
size: -; V: TRBV5-4; J: TRBJ2-1; D: TRBD2; CDR3: CASSLPGLAGDEQFF; DNA: TGTGCCAGCAGCTTACCGGGACTAGCGGGCGATGAGCAGTTCTTC
size: -; V: TRBV7-9; J: TRBJ2-7; D: -; CDR3: CASSFARSYREAEQYF; DNA: TGTGCCAGCAGCTTTGCCAGAAGCTACAGGGAAGCCGAGCAGTACTTC
size: -; V: TRBV9; J: TRBJ2-1; D: TRBD1; CDR3: CASSVTGGTNEQFF; DNA: TGTGCCAGCAGCGTAACAGGGGGTACAAATGAGCAGTTCTTC
size: few; V: TRBV7-9; J: TRBJ1-3; D: -; CDR3: CASSLSGISGNTIYF; DNA: TGTGCCAGCAGCTTGAGCGGAATCTCTGGAAACACCATATATTTT
size: -; V: TRBV18; J: TRBJ2-7; D: TRBD1; CDR3: CASSPGQGTYEQYF; DNA: TGTGCCAGCTCACCCGGACAGGGGACCTACGAGCAGTACTTC
size: -; V: TRBV7-2; J: TRBJ2-2; D: TRBD2; CDR3: CASSLVRLAGGGGELFF; DNA: TGTGCCAGCAGCTTAGTGAGACTAGCGGGAGGAGGCGGGGAGCTGTTTTTT
size: -; V: TRBV28; J: TRBJ1-2; D: -; CDR3: CASSLLAGLGYGYTF; DNA: TGTGCCAGCAGTCTCCTCGCAGGGCTGGGCTATGGCTACACCTTC
size: -; V: TRBV28; J: TRBJ2-3; D: TRBD1; CDR3: CASRQGGTTDTQYF; DNA: TGTGCCAGCCGACAGGGGGGGACCACAGATACGCAGTATTTT